This T cell receptor (beta chain) appears in the sequencing data of a study of shared clonotypes between healthy human individuals. General study findings and limits: In general, naive subsets displayed greater estimated richness than memory subsets did.

Clones were read by immunoSEQ multiplex PCR, and TCRdb kept only the in-frame ones, dropping some. This sample has over 1.4 million clones, with roughly 95% found just once. This clone appeared a single time. No antigen is known for it. This CDR3 is 14 amino acids long. CDR1 and CDR2 from the germline V gene are LNHDA and SQIVND (reference sequence). Trimming cost V 7 bases and J 2 bases; bases outside gene matches: 3. This sequence originates from a man under 40 in good health. The rearrangement links TRBV19 to TRBJ2-1, with TRBD2 identical over 9 bases. Sequencing used naive CD4+ T cells sorted from blood. Stated subset: CD45RA+ positively selected. CDR3 in amino acids: CASKPSGTYNEQFF. The DNA for the CDR3 is TGTGCCAGTAAACCTAGCGGGACCTACAATGAGCAGTTCTTC.